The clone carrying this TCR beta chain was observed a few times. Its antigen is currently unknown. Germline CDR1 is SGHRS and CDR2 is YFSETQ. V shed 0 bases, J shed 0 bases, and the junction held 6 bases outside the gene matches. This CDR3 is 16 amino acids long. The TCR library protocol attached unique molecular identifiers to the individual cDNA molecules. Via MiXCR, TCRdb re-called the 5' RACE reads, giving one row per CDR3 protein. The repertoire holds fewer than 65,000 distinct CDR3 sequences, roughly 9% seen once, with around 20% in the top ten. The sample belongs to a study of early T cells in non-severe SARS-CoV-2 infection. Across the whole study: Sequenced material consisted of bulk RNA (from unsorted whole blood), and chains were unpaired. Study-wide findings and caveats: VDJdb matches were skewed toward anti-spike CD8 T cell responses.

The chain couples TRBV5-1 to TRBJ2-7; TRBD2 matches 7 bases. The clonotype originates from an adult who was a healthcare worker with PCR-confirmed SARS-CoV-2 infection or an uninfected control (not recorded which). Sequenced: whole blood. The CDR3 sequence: CASSLGQRGSSYEQYF. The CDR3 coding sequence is TGCGCCAGCAGCTTGGGACAGCGGGGTAGCTCCTACGAGCAGTACTTC.